The TCR beta chain under discussion was sequenced for a study of CD8+ T cells in alopecia areata. As to treatment: oral pan-JAK inhibitor, 5-10 mg twice daily. Peripheral blood, together with lesional scalp punch biopsies, was collected from alopecia areata patients. Trimming cost V 5 bases and J 4 bases; bases outside gene matches: 6. This CDR3 region has 13 residues. In germline, CDR1 is SQVTM, CDR2 ANQGSEA. General observations from the study: In blood and scalp, many expanded lesional clones persisted during tofacitinib.

In regard to this clone: Its antigen is as yet unknown.

Reverse transcription of extracted RNA yielded cDNA, which provided the sequencing template. Here immunoSEQ multiplex PCR was the method, and the copy in TCRdb shows in-frame clones only, minus some. The sample contains some 160,000 clones, about three fifths of which appear only once. The chain uses TRBV29-1 and TRBJ1-2, with TRBD1 matching over 8 bases. This receptor was taken from a human donor with alopecia areata. This material consisted of CD4+ T cells sorted from blood, taken at week 4, from a patient treated with tofacitinib. In DNA form, the CDR3 reads TGCAGCGTTCACAGGACAGGGAGCTATGGCTACACCTTC. Amino acids: CSVHRTGSYGYTF.